The clone carrying this TCR beta chain was observed a handful of times. No antigen is known for it. This CDR3 region has 14 residues. V dropped 6 bases and J dropped 5; count of bases not matched to a gene: 12. Per germline, CDR1 DFQATT and CDR2 SNEGSKA (reference sequence). The sample is drawn from a study of identical twins. Points from the study as a whole: There was an excess of low generation probability in the out-of-frame alpha sequences that twins shared.

TCRdb re-called the 5' RACE reads through MiXCR, storing one row per CDR3 protein. The data show about 730,000 distinct CDR3 sequences, with 21% seen just once and 4% to 5.5% held by the top ten. The data also belong to a second study, concerning T cells expressing NK-cell markers. That study reports: Investigators obtained TCR beta repertoires from sorted CD3+CD56+NKG2C+, CD3+CD56+NKG2C- and CD3+CD56-NKG2C+ T cells. Specificity for HCMV among expanded NKG2C+ T cell clones was not established.

The receptor was isolated from a woman aged 18-29 years in good health. Sequenced: PBMCs. The V gene is TRBV20-1, the J gene TRBJ2-7; 8 bases match TRBD2. The CDR3 region is CSAPLSGGYNEQYF. The CDR3 region has the DNA TGCAGTGCCCCTCTAAGCGGGGGTTACAACGAGCAGTACTTC.